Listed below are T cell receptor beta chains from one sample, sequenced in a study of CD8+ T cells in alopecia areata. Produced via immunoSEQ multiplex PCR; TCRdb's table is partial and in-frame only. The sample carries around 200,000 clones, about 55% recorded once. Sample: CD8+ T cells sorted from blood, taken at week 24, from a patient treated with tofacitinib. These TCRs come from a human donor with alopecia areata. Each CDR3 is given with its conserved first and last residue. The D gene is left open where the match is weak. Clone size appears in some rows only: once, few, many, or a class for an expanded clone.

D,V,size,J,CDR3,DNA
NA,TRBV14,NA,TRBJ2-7,CASSQVTGYEQYF,TGTGCCAGCAGCCAAGTCACCGGCTACGAGCAGTACTTC
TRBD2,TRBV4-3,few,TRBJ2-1,CASSQDSSGGYNEQFF,TGCGCCAGCAGCCAAGATTCTAGCGGGGGATACAATGAGCAGTTCTTC
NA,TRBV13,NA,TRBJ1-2,CASSSREAYGYTF,TGTGCCAGCAGCTCCAGGGAGGCTTATGGCTACACCTTC
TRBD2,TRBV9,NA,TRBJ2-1,CASSVGEGEQFF,TGTGCCAGCAGCGTAGGGGAGGGTGAGCAGTTCTTC
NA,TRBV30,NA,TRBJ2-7,CAWSVGISEQYF,TGTGCCTGGAGTGTAGGGATTTCCGAGCAGTACTTC
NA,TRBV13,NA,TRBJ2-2,CASSHGSGELFF,TGTGCCAGCAGCCACGGATCCGGGGAGCTGTTTTTT
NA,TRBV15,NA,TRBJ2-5,CATSRVPGGSETQYF,TGTGCCACCAGCAGAGTTCCAGGGGGGAGTGAGACCCAGTACTTC
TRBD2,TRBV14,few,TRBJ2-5,CASSQAGGKETQYF,TGTGCCAGCAGCCAAGCGGGGGGAAAAGAGACCCAGTACTTC
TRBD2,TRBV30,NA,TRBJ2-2,CAWSLAGAVTGELFF,TGTGCCTGGAGTTTAGCGGGGGCCGTCACCGGGGAGCTGTTTTTT
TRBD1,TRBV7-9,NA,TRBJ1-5,CASSLGQGPQPQHF,TGTGCCAGCAGCTTGGGACAGGGTCCTCAGCCCCAGCATTTT
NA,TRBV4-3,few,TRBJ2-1,CASSLKRGNEQFF,TGCGCCAGCAGCCTAAAACGGGGAAATGAGCAGTTCTTC
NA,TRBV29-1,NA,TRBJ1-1,CSSRGGSGKTGTEAFF,TGCAGCTCCCGGGGAGGGTCTGGGAAGACGGGGACTGAAGCTTTCTTT
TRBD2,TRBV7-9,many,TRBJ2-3,CASSQLAGADTQYF,TGTGCCAGCAGCCAACTAGCGGGGGCAGATACGCAGTATTTT
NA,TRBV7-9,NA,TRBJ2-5,CASSFGETQYF,TGTGCCAGCAGCTTCGGAGAGACCCAGTACTTC
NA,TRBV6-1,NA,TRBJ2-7,CASSPTGQKYEQYF,TGTGCCAGCAGTCCGACAGGTCAGAAGTACGAGCAGTACTTC
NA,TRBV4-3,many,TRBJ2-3,CASSQDYDTQYF,TGCGCCAGCAGCCAAGATTACGACACGCAGTATTTT
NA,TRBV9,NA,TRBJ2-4,CASSNPGSGPPDRIQYF,TGTGCCAGCAGCAACCCGGGGAGCGGGCCCCCCGATCGCATTCAGTACTTC